This T cell receptor (beta chain) was profiled in a study of beta chain features in type 1 diabetes. In regard to this clone: Its antigen is currently unknown.

Study-wide results and caveats: Researchers cautioned that cDNA sequencing could over-represent cells with high TCR expression. Naive, central memory and Treg TCRB repertoires seemed to resemble each other more closely in patients than they did in healthy donors.

Expressed TCRB transcripts were sequenced, since all the RNA that had been isolated was reverse transcribed. Some clones are missing from TCRdb's copy, which holds only in-frame ones; the method was immunoSEQ multiplex PCR. The sample holds 810,000 or so clones, about 17% seen once. Germline assignment: CDR1 SGHRS and CDR2 YFSETQ. The V and J ends lost 4 bases and 1 base respectively, with 19 bases between them. CDR3 length: 17 amino acids. The receptor comes from a woman aged 18-29 years in good health. The sequencing input was naive CD4+ T cells from blood. This chain uses TRBV5-1 with TRBJ2-3; D not certain. DNA for the CDR3: TGCGCCAGCAGCGCCCCGACGAGGCTGTCTGGCACAGATACGCAGTATTTT. Translated: CASSAPTRLSGTDTQYF.